The 28 T cell receptor beta chains in this list originate from one sample, sequenced in a study of control samples from healthy donors and cancer patients. The assay was immunoSEQ multiplex PCR, and TCRdb's table has in-frame clones only and misses some. The data show under 150,000 clones, approximately 90% seen once. Sequencing was performed on PBMCs. These receptors were collected from a woman between 45 and 65 years old with colorectal cancer.

The chain joins TRBV19 to TRBJ1-5; possibly TRBD1 for D (6 bases). Germline V CDR1 and CDR2: LNHDA, SQIVND (reference sequence). This CDR3 region has 15 residues. The V and J ends lost 1 base and 6 bases respectively, with 13 bases between them. This chain's CDR3 is CASSIVGGPGQPQHF. The CDR3 DNA reads as TGTGCCAGTAGTATAGTTGGGGGGCCGGGTCAGCCCCAGCATTTT. Full variable domain (remainder filled in from reference TRBV19 and TRBJ1-5): DGGITQSPKYLFRKEGQNVTLSCEQNLNHDAMYWYRQDPGQGLRLIYYSQIVNDFQKGDIAEGYSVSREKKESFPLTVTSAQKNPTAFYLCASSIVGGPGQPQHFGDGTRLSIL.

The chain carries TRBV19 and TRBJ1-3; TRBD1 aligns across 9 bases. Germline loops: CDR1 LNHDA, CDR2 SQIVND (reference sequence). Germline trimming cut 7 bases from V and 0 bases from J; bases unmatched to any gene: 7. This CDR3 has 16 amino acids. The CDR3 protein is CASKQTGGLSGNTIYF. As DNA, the CDR3 is TGTGCCAGTAAACAGACAGGGGGACTCTCTGGAAACACCATATATTTT.

The chain couples TRBV5-4 to TRBJ2-7; TRBD2 matches at 9 bases. V gave up 2 bases and J gave up 6 bases; unmatched junction bases: 3. This CDR3 is built from 13 residues. CDR1 and CDR2 from the germline V gene are SGHNT and YYREEE (reference sequence). As DNA, the CDR3 is TGTGCCAGCAGCTTCATGCGGGAGGGCGAGCAGTACTTC. Protein: CASSFMREGEQYF.

The V and J genes are TRBV20-1 and TRBJ2-1; D gene unclear. Germline loops: CDR1 DFQATT, CDR2 SNEGSKA (reference sequence). Trimming stripped 3 bases from V and 8 bases from J, with 11 bases between. The CDR3 totals 12 residues. Here the CDR3 DNA reads TGCAGTGCTAGTCCGTCCTCCGATGAGCAGTTCTTC. Protein sequence: CSASPSSDEQFF.

V usage is TRBV27 and J usage is TRBJ2-7; no clear D gene. V lost 8 bases, J lost 2 bases, and 16 bases lay in between. The germline CDR1 and CDR2 sequences are MNHEY and SMNVEV (reference sequence). The CDR3 totals 14 residues. The CDR3 DNA sequence: TGTGCCAGCTCCTCCGCCGCCTTCCCCTACGAGCAGTACTTC. It codes for CASSSAAFPYEQYF.

V is TRBV6-2 or TRBV6-3 and J is TRBJ2-2; the D gene is possibly TRBD1 (6 bases). The CDR3 is 17 amino acids. Germline CDR1 and CDR2: MNHEY and SVGEGT. V was cut by 6 bases and J by 5 bases, with 22 bases left in between. The CDR3 is CASSNPNAAGDTGELFF. DNA for the CDR3: TGTGCCAGCAGCAACCCCAACGCGGCAGGGGATACCGGGGAGCTGTTTTTT.

In DNA form, the CDR3 reads TGTGCCAGCAGCCTCAAGCCTCCGGGACTAGCGGGAAGGGAGCAGTTCTTC. It encodes CASSLKPPGLAGREQFF. The chain joins TRBV3-1 (or the pseudogene TRBV3-2) to TRBJ2-1; 13 nucleotides match TRBD2. Germline-derived CDR1 and CDR2 are LGHDT and YNNKEL (reference sequence). The CDR3 contains 17 residues. The J segment lost 10 bases and the V segment lost 4 bases, leaving 13 bases of the junction unmatched.

V and J are TRBV30 and TRBJ1-2; 7 bases agree with TRBD1. Germline assignment: CDR1 GTSNPN and CDR2 SVGIG (reference sequence). V gave up 2 bases and J gave up 3 bases; unmatched junction bases: 6. CDR3 size: 14 residues. CDR3 sequence reads: CAWSLKGADYGYTF. CDR3 nucleotide sequence: TGTGCCTGGAGTCTCAAGGGGGCAGACTATGGCTACACCTTC.

J is TRBJ2-5 and V is TRBV5-6; 7 bases agree with TRBD2. Germline CDR1 reads SGHDT; CDR2 reads YYEEEE. This CDR3 has 17 residues. After removal of 4 bases from V and 5 bases from J, the junction contained 17 bases not matched to a gene. The CDR3 here is CASSGQMSGGSWETQYF. The CDR3 DNA is TGTGCCAGCAGCGGACAAATGTCGGGCGGGAGTTGGGAGACCCAGTACTTC.

The J gene is TRBJ2-2, the V gene TRBV19, with D possibly TRBD2 on 6 matching bases. Looked up from germline, CDR1 is LNHDA and CDR2 is SQIVND (reference sequence). The CDR3 is 14 amino acids. V was shortened by 5 bases and J by 4 bases, with 11 bases between the two germline ends. In nucleotides, the CDR3 is TGTGCCAGTAGTTGGAGGGTGGGCACCGGGGAGCTGTTTTTT. This codes for CASSWRVGTGELFF.

This chain links TRBV7-9 with TRBJ2-2, with a weak D call TRBD1 (7 bases). There are 14 residues in the CDR3. V was clipped by 6 bases and J by 3 bases, with 11 bases between them. From germline, CDR1 is SEHNR and CDR2 FQNEAQ (reference sequence). The CDR3 loop is CASREGQYTGELFF. The CDR3 region has the DNA TGTGCCAGCAGGGAGGGACAGTACACCGGGGAGCTGTTTTTT. The entire variable domain, with the rest obtained from reference TRBV7-9 and TRBJ2-2, is as follows: DTGVSQNPRHKITKRGQNVTFRCDPISEHNRLYWYRQTLGQGPEFLTYFQNEAQLEKSRLLSDRFSAERPKGSFSTLEIQRTEQGDSAMYLCASREGQYTGELFFGEGSRLTVL.

The chain recombines TRBV3-1 (or the pseudogene TRBV3-2) with TRBJ2-7; weak D call: TRBD1 (5 bases). The CDR3 consists of 14 residues. From germline, CDR1 is LGHDT and CDR2 YNNKEL (reference sequence). V was shortened by 2 bases and J by 5 bases, with 13 bases between the two germline ends. CDR3 sequence: CASSQSVRAHEQYF. The CDR3 DNA sequence: TGTGCCAGCAGCCAATCGGTCAGGGCCCACGAGCAGTACTTC.

The table lists this clone with a count of one. The chain recombines TRBV11-2 with TRBJ2-5; TRBD1 or TRBD2 may be the D gene (5 bases each). V was cut by 1 base and J by 5 bases, with 14 bases left in between. Germline V gene sequence: CDR1 SGHAT, CDR2 FQNNGV. This CDR3 is built from 15 residues. CDR3 sequence reads: CASSLGTGTWETQYF. The DNA for the CDR3 is TGTGCCAGCAGCTTAGGAACCGGGACCTGGGAGACCCAGTACTTC.

A single count supports this clone. The V gene is TRBV6-5, the J gene TRBJ1-1; tentatively, D is TRBD1 (5 bases). The V end was cut by 7 bases, the J end by 7 bases, with 13 bases between. CDR3 size: 12 residues. Germline values: CDR1 MNHEY, CDR2 SVGAGI. Here the CDR3 reads CASTGQSREAFF. The CDR3 nucleotides read TGTGCCAGCACAGGGCAGAGCCGTGAAGCTTTCTTT.

This chain links TRBV28 with TRBJ2-7; 8 positions agree with TRBD1. The CDR3 runs to 15 residues. The trim removed 3 bases at V and 2 bases at J, leaving 6 bases unmatched. The germline V gene encodes CDR1 MDHEN and CDR2 SYDVKM. This chain's CDR3 is CASSFPGQGTYEQYF. The CDR3 DNA reads TGTGCCAGCAGTTTTCCCGGACAGGGAACCTACGAGCAGTACTTC.

The chain carries TRBV6-2 or TRBV6-3 and TRBJ1-5, with TRBD1 identical over 9 bases. This CDR3 spans 19 amino acids. V dropped 4 bases and J dropped 2; count of bases not matched to a gene: 15. Germline values: CDR1 MNHEY, CDR2 SVGEGT. This chain's CDR3 is CASSLPSRDRANRNQPQHF. CDR3 in DNA: TGTGCCAGCAGTTTACCGTCTCGGGACAGGGCGAATCGCAATCAGCCCCAGCATTTT.

CDR3 sequence (DNA): TGTGCCATCAGTGACAGCGTAGGGAGGACTGAAGCTTTCTTT. This encodes CAISDSVGRTEAFF. The V and J genes are TRBV10-3 and TRBJ1-1; D unresolved. In germline, CDR1 is ENHRY, CDR2 SYGVKD. The CDR3 spans 14 residues. V lost 3 bases and J lost 5, with 13 bases in between.

The gene calls are TRBV11-2 and TRBJ2-7, with 10 nucleotides matching TRBD1. The germline CDR1 and CDR2 sequences are SGHAT and FQNNGV. The J segment lost 4 bases and the V segment lost 5 bases, leaving 8 bases of the junction unmatched. This CDR3 comprises 15 residues. The CDR3 sequence: CASSQLTGGFYEQYF. The CDR3 region has the DNA TGTGCCAGCAGCCAACTGACAGGGGGCTTTTACGAGCAGTACTTC.

V is TRBV2 and J is TRBJ1-3; D is ambiguous. Trimming removed 3 bases at V and 5 bases at J, with 8 bases between. Germline CDR1 reads SNHLY; CDR2 reads FYNNEI. This CDR3 has 13 amino acids. In DNA, the CDR3 is TGTGCCAGCAGTGAGTCTCGGCGAAACACCATATATTTT. Its translation: CASSESRRNTIYF.

The J gene is TRBJ1-5, the V gene TRBV16; D might be TRBD1 (6 bases). The CDR3 is made up of 13 amino acids. Germline loops: CDR1 KGHSY, CDR2 FQNENV. The germline V and J ends were trimmed by 2 bases and 5 bases, with 7 bases remaining between them. The CDR3 DNA follows: TGTGCCAGCAGCCAAGGGGGCGATCAGCCCCAGCATTTT. Translating gives CASSQGGDQPQHF.

The CDR3 region is CASSLRLGTEAFF. The CDR3 bases are TGTGCCAGCAGCTTACGGTTGGGCACTGAAGCTTTCTTT. The chain carries TRBV7-2 and TRBJ1-1; D call uncertain. CDR3 length: 13 amino acids. The germline gives CDR1 SGHTA, CDR2 FQGNSA. Trimming stripped 2 bases from V and 4 bases from J, with 8 bases between.

The chain's CDR3 is CASSDGRWGIQYF. DNA for the CDR3: TGTGCCAGCAGTGATGGCAGGTGGGGCATTCAGTACTTC. This chain joins TRBV2 and TRBJ2-4; D not resolved. The V and J ends lost 3 bases and 9 bases respectively, with 12 bases between them. The CDR3 consists of 13 residues. Germline V gene sequence: CDR1 SNHLY, CDR2 FYNNEI.

The chain has TRBV5-8 and TRBJ2-5, with 10 bases identical to TRBD1. Trimming cost V 4 bases and J 0 bases; bases outside gene matches: 6. Germline CDR1 is SGHTS and CDR2 is YDEGEE. This CDR3 contains 16 residues. This chain's CDR3 is CASSHGQGGYQETQYF. The CDR3, as DNA: TGTGCCAGCAGCCACGGACAGGGGGGGTACCAAGAGACCCAGTACTTC.

The gene calls are TRBV30 and TRBJ2-7, with unresolved D. The germline gives CDR1 GTSNPN, CDR2 SVGIG (reference sequence). The CDR3 has 10 residues. Trimming removed 2 bases at V and 6 bases at J, with 5 bases between. The CDR3 DNA is TGTGCCTGGAGTCTGGGCGAGCAGTACTTC. Amino acids: CAWSLGEQYF.

The V call is TRBV28, the J call TRBJ1-2; 10 bases are a match to TRBD1. This CDR3 has 14 amino acids. The V gene's germline CDR1 is MDHEN and CDR2 SYDVKM. V lost 5 bases, J lost 7 bases, and 7 bases stayed unmatched. The CDR3 region is CASSLGTGAGGYTF. The CDR3 bases are TGTGCCAGCAGTCTCGGGACAGGGGCAGGTGGCTACACCTTC.

This clone was detected only a few times. V gene TRBV3-1 (or the pseudogene TRBV3-2) combines with J gene TRBJ1-2; D is unclear. The CDR3 runs 13 residues. V gave up 1 base and J gave up 8 bases, with 11 bases separating them. Germline V CDR1 and CDR2: LGHDT, YNNKEL (reference sequence). The CDR3 sequence: CASSQGTPPGYTF. The CDR3 coding sequence is TGTGCCAGCAGCCAAGGCACACCTCCGGGCTACACCTTC.

This sequence joins TRBV7-9 and TRBJ2-7, with D possibly matching TRBD1 (6 bases). This CDR3 is 13 amino acids long. V was shortened by 7 bases and J by 5 bases, with 15 bases between the two germline ends. CDR1 and CDR2 from the germline V gene are SEHNR and FQNEAQ (reference sequence). The CDR3 sequence: CASKWDTINEQYF. CDR3 nucleotide sequence: TGTGCCAGCAAGTGGGACACGATCAACGAGCAGTACTTC.

Only a few counts were recorded for this clone. As DNA, the CDR3 is TGTGCCAGCAGCCAGGGAGGACAGGGCCACGAGCAGTACTTC. This translates into CASSQGGQGHEQYF. This chain uses TRBV11-3 with TRBJ2-7, with TRBD1 matching over 8 bases. This CDR3 is built from 14 residues. CDR1 and CDR2 (germline): SGHNT, YENEEA. V was pared by 5 bases and J by 5 bases, with 8 bases of the junction left unmatched.